Given below is one T cell receptor beta chain in context. Its target is not known. These data are taken from a study of T cell responses to AZD1222 COVID-19 vaccine. Findings of the study overall: Just six people given AZD1222 tested seropositive at baseline. Across the whole spike, CD4 TCRs peaked at regions 160-218 and 743-854. Targets within unmutated variant regions were reportedly found for nearly half of spike-specific TCRs.

CDR1 is GTSNPN, CDR2 SVGIG, per germline (reference sequence). The CDR3 has 12 residues. Assay used: immunoSEQ multiplex PCR; TCRdb lists only in-frame clones, some missing. The table includes around 140,000 clones, about nine tenths detected once. The receptor comes from an adult who received the AZD1222 COVID-19 vaccine. The V gene is TRBV30, the J gene TRBJ1-3; D call uncertain. Here the sequenced sample was peripheral blood, taken 28 days after the second AZD1222 dose. DNA for the CDR3: TGTGCTTTCGGGCTCTCTGGAAACACCATATATTTT. It codes for CAFGLSGNTIYF.